These 16 T cell receptor beta chains originate from one sample sequenced in a study of T cell responses to AZD1222 COVID-19 vaccine. Using immunoSEQ multiplex PCR, the repertoire was profiled, and TCRdb retains in-frame clones only, with some absent. The data hold 100,000 to 150,000 clones, with approximately 86% observed a single time. The sequences come from peripheral blood, collected on day 0 of AZD1222 vaccination. These receptor sequences come from an adult in good health.

The V and J genes are TRBV7-2 and TRBJ2-3, with 8 bases matching TRBD2. The germline V gene encodes CDR1 SGHTA and CDR2 FQGNSA. After removal of 10 bases from V and 4 bases from J, the junction contained 16 bases not matched to a gene. There are 16 residues in the CDR3. The chain's CDR3 is CATTTRGGLRADTQYF. In nucleotides, the CDR3 is TGTGCCACCACGACCCGGGGGGGCCTCCGCGCAGATACGCAGTATTTT.

V gene TRBV6-2 or TRBV6-3 combines with J gene TRBJ2-1; TRBD2 matches 10 bases. Per the germline V gene, CDR1 is MNHEY and CDR2 is SVGEGT. The trim removed 6 bases at V and 7 bases at J, leaving 12 bases unmatched. The CDR3 spans 16 residues. Here the CDR3 DNA reads TGTGCCAGCAGCAGACCTAGCGGGAGTGGGGGGAATGAGCAGTTCTTC. This gives the protein CASSRPSGSGGNEQFF.

The chain links TRBV3-1 (or the pseudogene TRBV3-2) to TRBJ1-2; D is unresolved. V was trimmed by 2 bases and J by 5 bases, leaving 9 bases between them. This CDR3 is 13 amino acids long. Germline CDR1 and CDR2: LGHDT and YNNKEL (reference sequence). The CDR3 bases are TGTGCCAGCAGCCAATCACCGAATTATGGCTACACCTTC. As protein: CASSQSPNYGYTF.

This rearrangement joins TRBV6-5 to TRBJ1-2; D not certain. The germline CDR1 and CDR2 sequences are MNHEY and SVGAGI. The ends were cut back, 0 bases at V and 4 bases at J, with 15 bases in the middle. This CDR3 has 16 amino acids. CDR3 loop: CASSYSMLGLTYGYTF. As DNA, the CDR3 is TGTGCCAGCAGTTACTCGATGCTGGGCCTCACCTATGGCTACACCTTC.

The rearrangement links TRBV18 to TRBJ2-1; the D gene is possibly TRBD1 (6 bases). Trimming pared 6 bases from V and 3 bases from J, leaving 15 bases between. The germline CDR1 and CDR2 sequences are KGHSH and LQKENI. The CDR3 is made up of 15 amino acids. CDR3 coding DNA: TGTGCCAGCTCCCTTGGACAGCTGGGCTACAATGAGCAGTTCTTC. Amino acids: CASSLGQLGYNEQFF.

CDR3 amino acids: CASSEAGGREQYF. CDR3 in DNA: TGTGCCAGCAGTGAAGCGGGGGGGCGTGAGCAGTACTTC. This chain uses TRBV6-1 with TRBJ2-7; D possibly corresponds to TRBD2 (7 bases). Germline-derived CDR1 and CDR2 are MNHNS and SASEGT. Trimming stripped 0 bases from V and 7 bases from J, with 10 bases between. The CDR3 runs to 13 residues.

The V gene is TRBV28, the J gene TRBJ1-1; 7 nucleotides align to TRBD1. Germline CDR1 and CDR2: MDHEN and SYDVKM. The CDR3 length is 10 residues. J gave up 7 bases and V 10 bases, and 3 bases lay outside the gene matches. The CDR3 protein is CATRQGEAFF. CDR3 bases: TGTGCCACCCGACAGGGTGAAGCTTTCTTT.

The gene calls are TRBV15 and TRBJ2-1; D not certain. Looked up from germline, CDR1 is LNHNV and CDR2 is YYDKDF (reference sequence). Between the trimmed V and J ends, which lost 0 bases and 6 bases, there was a span of 6 bases. This CDR3 spans 13 amino acids. CDR3 DNA sequence: TGTGCCACCAGCAGAGAGGGTTTCAATGAGCAGTTCTTC. Amino acids: CATSREGFNEQFF.

This chain links TRBV19 with TRBJ1-3, with 7 nucleotides matching TRBD1. J was trimmed by 0 bases and V by 4 bases; bases with no gene match: 6. Germline values: CDR1 LNHDA, CDR2 SQIVND (reference sequence). The CDR3 runs to 16 residues. In nucleotides, the CDR3 is TGTGCCAGTAGTACACGGGACAGTTACTCTGGAAACACCATATATTTT. It yields the protein CASSTRDSYSGNTIYF.

The chain couples TRBV3-1 (or the pseudogene TRBV3-2) to TRBJ1-5; D remains unclear. V was trimmed by 5 bases and J by 0 bases, leaving 5 bases between them. Germline CDR1 is LGHDT and CDR2 is YNNKEL (reference sequence). The CDR3 has 13 amino acids. CDR3 in amino acids: CASSVNSNQPQHF. The CDR3 DNA reads TGTGCCAGCAGCGTTAATAGCAATCAGCCCCAGCATTTT.

V gene TRBV28 combines with J gene TRBJ2-7; 8 positions match TRBD2. The CDR3 spans 16 residues. Germline CDR1 and CDR2: MDHEN and SYDVKM. V was pared by 5 bases and J by 3 bases, with 12 bases of the junction left unmatched. CDR3 in amino acids: CASSPILLAGNYEQYF. CDR3 bases: TGTGCCAGCAGTCCCATTTTGTTAGCGGGGAACTACGAGCAGTACTTC.

This clone was found a few times. The chain is built from TRBV7-9 and TRBJ2-6; D call uncertain. Germline CDR1 reads SEHNR; CDR2 reads FQNEAQ (reference sequence). This CDR3 has 15 amino acids. Trimming shortened V by 7 bases and J by 0 bases, and 10 bases separated the two germline ends. The chain's CDR3 is CASNAVHSGANVLTF. The CDR3 DNA follows: TGTGCCAGCAACGCCGTTCACTCTGGGGCCAACGTCCTGACTTTC.

The V call is TRBV28, the J call TRBJ1-4; no clear D. Between the trimmed V and J ends, which lost 7 bases and 11 bases, there was a span of 14 bases. Germline CDR1 and CDR2: MDHEN and SYDVKM. This CDR3 region has 12 residues. The CDR3 reads CASMGGSLKLFF. The CDR3 nucleotides read TGTGCCAGCATGGGTGGCAGCTTGAAACTGTTTTTT.

The chain employs TRBV27 and TRBJ2-5, with 9 bases that match TRBD2. Trimming cost V 5 bases and J 5 bases; bases outside gene matches: 12. The CDR3 loop spans 16 amino acids. Germline CDR1 is MNHEY and CDR2 is SMNVEV (reference sequence). DNA of the CDR3: TGTGCCAGCAGTCTCTCCCGGGGGCTAGCGGGGGAGACCCAGTACTTC. It specifies CASSLSRGLAGETQYF.

The rearrangement joins TRBV28 to TRBJ2-7; weak D call: TRBD1 (5 bases). V was pared by 3 bases and J by 4 bases, with 13 bases between. The CDR3 length is 14 residues. Germline V CDR1 and CDR2: MDHEN, SYDVKM. CDR3 sequence reads: CASSFSGNVYEQYF. Here the CDR3 DNA reads TGTGCCAGCAGTTTTTCAGGGAATGTATACGAGCAGTACTTC. The full variable domain, rest sourced from reference TRBV28 and TRBJ2-7, is DVKVTQSSRYLVKRTGEKVFLECVQDMDHENMFWYRQDPGLGLRLIYFSYDVKMKEKGDIPEGYSVSREKKERFSLILESASTNQTSMYLCASSFSGNVYEQYFGPGTRLTVT.

The CDR3 DNA sequence: TGTGCCAGCAGCCCCACAGATCCTCTATCAGCCTACACCTTC. It specifies CASSPTDPLSAYTF. The V gene is TRBV7-8, the J gene TRBJ1-2, with D hard to call. The CDR3 runs to 14 residues. Trimming took 5 bases from V and 10 from J, leaving 20 bases between them. CDR1 and CDR2 (germline): SGHVS, FQNEAQ.